The entry below describes one TCR beta chain. What it recognizes is unknown. This may come from a read error, since a much larger clone is one base off. The CDR3 extends over 16 amino acids. Trimming removed 5 bases at V and 0 bases at J, with 16 bases between. CDR1 is SGHVS, CDR2 FQNEAQ, per germline. This entry comes from a study of T cells after yellow fever vaccination. The study's findings and limits: Overlap between CD4 and CD8 compartments was detected for a small share of clonotypes. In FACS-sorted repertoires, abundant clonotypes from the bulk population could appear as contaminants.

The TCR cDNA carried a universal primer site and UMIs from 5'RACE template switching. Each CDR3 protein is one row after TCRdb ran MiXCR on the 5' RACE reads. This sample carries approximately 340,000 distinct CDR3 sequences, roughly 8.7% of them seen once, and the ten largest clones take roughly 18%. The chain is built from TRBV7-8 and TRBJ2-5, with D perhaps matching TRBD1 (6 bases). Source: PBMCs, taken on the day of the first yellow fever vaccination. The receptor's source is a man younger than 35 who received the YFV17D yellow fever vaccine. The CDR3 here is CASSPVAGANQETQYF. In DNA, the CDR3 is TGTGCCAGCAGCCCTGTGGCAGGGGCAAACCAAGAGACCCAGTACTTC.